This note documents a single TCR beta chain sequence. Its target antigen remains unknown. Per-base qualities were not stored, and no clone one base away is much larger. The library was generated by RACE. The instrument given in TCRdb is NextSeq 500. During library preparation, unique molecular identifiers were attached to individual cDNA molecules so that TCRs could be counted in a quantitative, reproducible way. Each blood RNA sample was used to sequence both TCR alpha and TCR beta chains. Processing in the source paper ran as follows. Samples had a median of 95,638 TCRs, with a range from about 23,224 to 750,000. V, J and CDR3 annotation of the TCR reads was performed with the Decombinator software suite. Every sample was subsampled to the same number of TCRs (28,000) for the PS versus PT1 abundance plots. TCRs were defined as expanded if absent before sensitization and observed at least eight times at the 2-week time point. TCRdb reworked the public reads: Q25 trimming with fastp, MiXCR clone assembly, productive beta chains retained. Identical CDR3 proteins give one entry, which carries the most common genes and DNA. Clone size and V and J calls follow TCRdb, not the original study. The sample table shows tens of thousands of distinct CDR3 sequences, and 11% are seen once. The ten biggest clones cover roughly 2% of the sample.

Here V drops 6 bases and J drops 3 bases, and the junction holds 5 bases not matched to any gene. The CDR3 has 15 amino acids, counting the end cysteine and phenylalanine. Left in the record is the CDR3 DNA by itself, 45 bases read in frame from the first base. Via the germline V gene, CDR1 is ENHRY and CDR2 SYGVKD. The data are from a study of human T cells and chemical hapten exposure (TCRdb year 2021). Turning to the overall study: For sensitization, 2% DPC in acetone was applied to a roughly 2 cm by roughly 2 cm area of upper inner arm skin. Blood samples were taken from patients before sensitization (week 0) and at 2, 6 and about 24 weeks after DPC sensitization. Blood for TCR sequencing was provided by twenty-nine alopecia patients at one to four time points (pre-sensitization, 2, 6 and 24 weeks). The mostly female patient cohort included alopecia areata with under or over 50% scalp involvement, alopecia totalis and alopecia universalis. Patch testing was done on the upper back using Finn chambers containing 0.01% DPC, and results were scored after 6 days according to International Contact Dermatitis Research Group standards. The libraries were sequenced as a pool, and the TCR yield per sample differed mostly because of small variations in library volumes within the pool. This study followed changes in the peripheral blood TCR repertoire in vivo during primary and secondary sensitization of alopecia patients to the hapten diphenylcyclopropenone (DPC). Throughout the study period of around 24 weeks, patients also received therapeutic DPC doses to the scalp every week.

General conclusions and limits of the study: The number of PT1 expanded TCRs positively correlated with patch test score, significant at thresholds 8, 16 and 32 but not 4. Significantly more large CDR3 similarity clusters were formed by expanded TCRs than by pre-sensitization or healthy control sets, consistent with antigen-driven responses. Repeated subsampling changed both the strength of the expansion versus patch-test correlation and the threshold at which that correlation became significant. No change with DPC sensitization was found in the number of TCRs above 1 in 1000 frequency, and no evidence of global repertoire structure alterations was found. Because every patient had alopecia, a presumed autoimmune disease, the patients' immune response might differ from that of healthy individuals.

The meaning of the sample's time point label: patch test 2, 6 weeks after DPC sensitization. The sample's treatment or condition label, in plain terms: therapeutic diphenylcyclopropenone sensitization with weekly scalp DPC. At each patch-test visit, blood was drawn before the patch test was applied. Patients were eligible if aged 18 to 70, diagnosed with alopecia and judged suitable for DPC therapy, and pregnant patients were excluded. Total RNA was extracted from unfractionated whole blood collected in Tempus Blood RNA tubes. The TCR originated in a man aged 40-49 years with alopecia areata. Some clones in this sample may be carry-over from other donors' samples. The specimen comprised whole blood, sampled in connection with sensitization to the hapten diphenylcyclopropenone (DPC). The chain is assembled from TRBV10-3 and TRBJ2-1; 10 bases in the middle match TRBD2. The bases read TGTGCCATCAGGGACGGGACTAGCGACTACAATGAGCAGTTCTTC. The encoded protein is CAIRDGTSDYNEQFF.